Listed below are T cell receptor beta chains from one sample, sequenced in a study of T cells in Graves' hyperthyroidism and ophthalmopathy. In TCRdb, the multiplex PCR reads were re-called with MiXCR into one record per CDR3 protein. Of approximately 630,000 distinct CDR3 sequences in the sample, 15% to 20% were seen once. Sequencing was performed on blood. The source of these receptors is a woman aged 25 to 39 with Graves' hyperthyroidism. Both conserved end residues are part of each CDR3. D genes are given only for firm matches. A clone size is listed for some rows: how often the clone was seen (once, few, many), or a class if it is expanded.

many	TRBV20-1	TRBJ2-7	.	CSARDFLAREQYF	TGCAGTGCTAGAGATTTTCTAGCACGGGAGCAGTACTTC
few	TRBV12-3/TRBV12-4	TRBJ1-2	.	CASTPNSLNYGYTF	TGTGCCAGCACCCCCAACAGCCTTAACTATGGCTACACCTTC
many	TRBV20-1	TRBJ2-3	TRBD2	CSAPGLALSTDTQYF	TGCAGTGCTCCCGGACTAGCGCTCAGCACAGATACGCAGTATTTT
many	TRBV20-1	TRBJ2-7	TRBD2	CSARDPGLAGGWEQYF	TGCAGTGCTAGAGATCCGGGACTAGCGGGAGGGTGGGAGCAGTACTTC
.	TRBV12-3/TRBV12-4	TRBJ1-1	.	CASSFIQGVAEAFF	TGTGCCAGCAGTTTTATACAGGGAGTGGCTGAAGCTTTCTTT
many	TRBV20-1	TRBJ2-5	.	CSASPNLLGETQYF	TGCAGTGCTAGCCCTAACCTTTTAGGAGAGACCCAGTACTTC
few	TRBV6-2/TRBV6-3	TRBJ2-3	.	CASSYSADRGTDTQYF	TGTGCCAGCAGTTATTCCGCGGACCGAGGAACAGATACGCAGTATTTT
.	TRBV18	TRBJ2-1	TRBD2	CASSPSTSKSYNEQFF	TGTGCCAGCTCACCATCGACTAGCAAGTCCTACAATGAGCAGTTCTTC
many	TRBV28	TRBJ2-7	TRBD2	CASSWGTSGFYEQYF	TGTGCCAGCAGTTGGGGGACTAGCGGGTTCTACGAGCAGTACTTC
many	TRBV28	TRBJ1-5	TRBD1	CASSSTTGFYPHQVNQPQHF	TGTGCCAGCAGTTCGACGACAGGGTTTTATCCACATCAGGTCAATCAGCCCCAGCATTTT
many	TRBV4-3	TRBJ2-5	TRBD1	CASSQNQGEETQYF	TGCGCCAGCAGCCAAAACCAGGGGGAAGAGACCCAGTACTTC
.	TRBV19	TRBJ2-5	.	CASSADSRRTQYF	TGTGCCAGTAGTGCGGACAGTCGTCGGACCCAGTACTTC
many	TRBV6-1	TRBJ2-3	TRBD2	CASSVLAGDSTDTQYF	TGTGCCAGCAGTGTGCTAGCGGGAGATAGCACAGATACGCAGTATTTT
few	TRBV20-1	TRBJ1-1	.	CSARLLRHLNTEAFF	TGCAGTGCTAGACTTCTGAGGCATTTGAACACTGAAGCTTTCTTT
.	TRBV18	TRBJ1-5	.	CASSPSYGEDQPQHF	TGTGCCAGCTCACCATCCTATGGGGAGGATCAGCCCCAGCATTTT
few	TRBV10-3	TRBJ2-5	.	CAISESQVPQKETQYF	TGTGCCATCAGTGAGTCGCAGGTACCCCAAAAAGAGACCCAGTACTTC
few	TRBV10-3	TRBJ2-7	.	CAISGQTGSYEQYF	TGTGCCATCAGTGGACAGACGGGGTCCTACGAGCAGTACTTC
few	TRBV5-6	TRBJ2-2	.	CASSLYWDGELFF	TGTGCCAGCAGCTTGTACTGGGACGGGGAGCTGTTTTTT
many	TRBV5-1	TRBJ2-2	.	CASVDTGELFF	TGCGCCAGCGTCGACACCGGGGAGCTGTTTTTT
.	TRBV5-8	TRBJ2-4	TRBD1	CASSSDRVYDIQYF	TGTGCCAGCAGTTCGGACAGGGTTTATGACATTCAGTACTTC
.	TRBV9	TRBJ2-5	.	CASSAAVQETQYF	TGTGCCAGCAGCGCAGCAGTTCAGGAGACCCAGTACTTC
many	TRBV7-8	TRBJ1-1	.	CASSIDPNTEAFF	TGTGCCAGCAGCATAGACCCGAACACTGAAGCTTTCTTT
.	TRBV12-3/TRBV12-4	TRBJ1-5	.	CASTWGSNQPQHF	TGTGCCAGCACCTGGGGTAGCAATCAGCCCCAGCATTTT
many	TRBV6-6	TRBJ1-2	.	CASSYNSNYGYTF	TGTGCCAGCAGTTACAACAGCAATTATGGCTACACCTTC
few	TRBV28	TRBJ2-1	.	CASSLLRQTHEQFF	TGTGCCAGCAGTTTGTTGAGACAGACCCATGAGCAGTTCTTC
.	TRBV6-1	TRBJ2-1	TRBD1	CASSRDRLNEQFF	TGTGCCAGCAGCCGGGACAGGTTGAATGAGCAGTTCTTC
few	TRBV18	TRBJ1-6	.	CASSPVDSASSPLHF	TGTGCCAGCTCACCCGTGGACAGTGCTAGTTCACCCCTCCACTTT
.	TRBV27	TRBJ1-1	TRBD1	CASSPWTGQTEAFF	TGTGCCAGCAGTCCTTGGACAGGACAAACTGAAGCTTTCTTT
many	TRBV28	TRBJ2-1	.	CASNAVGSSYNEQFF	TGTGCCAGCAACGCGGTGGGGAGCTCCTACAATGAGCAGTTCTTC
many	TRBV20-1	TRBJ2-1	TRBD2	CSARPPGLAGGVAYNEQFF	TGCAGTGCTAGACCACCGGGACTAGCGGGAGGGGTCGCATACAATGAGCAGTTCTTC
many	TRBV3-1	TRBJ1-2	.	CASSQDIYGYTF	TGTGCCAGCAGCCAAGACATCTATGGCTACACCTTC
.	TRBV5-6	TRBJ2-5	TRBD1	CASSSLNQNRGRRETQYF	TGTGCCAGCAGCTCCCTCAACCAAAACAGGGGGCGGAGGGAGACCCAGTACTTC
.	TRBV12-3/TRBV12-4	TRBJ2-1	TRBD2	CASNIPGLGNEQFF	TGTGCCAGCAACATCCCGGGACTAGGGAATGAGCAGTTCTTC
many	TRBV3-1	TRBJ2-1	.	CASSPVAADNEQFF	TGTGCCAGCAGCCCGGTAGCGGCAGACAATGAGCAGTTCTTC
.	TRBV24-1	TRBJ1-2	.	CATSDSRVGNYGYTF	TGTGCCACCAGTGATTCGAGGGTGGGCAACTATGGCTACACCTTC
many	TRBV28	TRBJ2-7	TRBD1	CASSEQGEQYF	TGTGCCAGCAGTGAACAGGGGGAGCAGTACTTC
many	TRBV11-3	TRBJ2-1	.	CASSHRRLNVRRGEQFF	TGTGCCAGCAGCCATAGGCGGTTGAACGTTAGGCGGGGTGAGCAGTTCTTC
few	TRBV5-1	TRBJ1-5	TRBD1	CASSPRPGQGINQPQHF	TGCGCCAGCAGCCCCCGACCGGGACAGGGAATCAATCAGCCCCAGCATTTT
many	TRBV28	TRBJ1-5	.	CASRRRAGDKGGNQPQHF	TGTGCCAGCAGGCGCAGGGCAGGGGACAAAGGAGGCAATCAGCCCCAGCATTTT
few	TRBV28	TRBJ2-5	TRBD1	CASSLRGLETQYF	TGTGCCAGCAGCCTCAGGGGGCTGGAGACCCAGTACTTC
many	TRBV20-1	TRBJ2-4	.	CSAWKDIQYF	TGCAGTGCCTGGAAGGACATTCAGTACTTC
.	TRBV4-1	TRBJ2-7	.	CASSQEVAAFLHEQYF	TGCGCCAGCAGCCAAGAAGTAGCGGCATTTTTGCACGAGCAGTACTTC